Presented here are 18 T cell receptor beta chains from one specimen sequenced in a study of control samples from healthy donors and cancer patients. This table comes from immunoSEQ multiplex PCR, and its TCRdb copy is limited to in-frame clones, with some not included. The repertoire holds roughly 130,000 clones, with around 93% as singletons. The sequenced material came from PBMCs. These receptor sequences come from a man aged 50 or older with head and neck cancer.

The CDR3 nucleotides are TGTGCCAGCAGCTTAGTTGCGACAGGGAGGACTGAAGCTTTCTTT. Its translation is CASSLVATGRTEAFF. This chain links TRBV7-2 with TRBJ1-1, with 7 bases that match TRBD1. CDR3 size: 15 residues. Germline CDR1 reads SGHTA; CDR2 reads FQGNSA. The V and J ends lost 1 base and 5 bases, in that order; junction bases with no gene match: 7.

The rearrangement uses TRBV11-2 and TRBJ1-4, with TRBD1 as a possible D gene (5 bases). V lost 3 bases to trimming and J lost 3 bases, with 17 bases between them. The germline V gene has CDR1 SGHAT and CDR2 FQNNGV. CDR3 length: 17 residues. The CDR3 DNA follows: TGTGCCAGCAGCTTTAGGACAATATGGGGCGCTAATGAAAAACTGTTTTTT. Translation gives CASSFRTIWGANEKLFF.

V usage is TRBV5-1 and J usage is TRBJ2-2; a weak D match, TRBD1 (6 bases). Trimming shortened V by 3 bases and J by 1 base, and 7 bases separated the two germline ends. This CDR3 is built from 14 residues. The germline V gene encodes CDR1 SGHRS and CDR2 YFSETQ. CDR3 coding DNA: TGCGCCAGCAGCTCGGGACAGAACACCGGGGAGCTGTTTTTT. Protein sequence: CASSSGQNTGELFF.

The chain recombines TRBV19 with TRBJ1-2, with a weak D call TRBD1 (5 bases). This CDR3 region has 14 residues. V was pared by 4 bases and J by 7 bases, with 16 bases between. Germline loops: CDR1 LNHDA, CDR2 SQIVND (reference sequence). The CDR3 spells CASSTPDTTRGYTF. The CDR3 DNA sequence: TGTGCCAGTAGTACCCCGGACACAACGCGTGGCTACACCTTC. Combining the CDR3 with reference TRBV19 and TRBJ1-2 gives the whole variable domain DGGITQSPKYLFRKEGQNVTLSCEQNLNHDAMYWYRQDPGQGLRLIYYSQIVNDFQKGDIAEGYSVSREKKESFPLTVTSAQKNPTAFYLCASSTPDTTRGYTFGSGTRLTVV.

The gene calls are TRBV5-1 and TRBJ1-4; D not certain. Germline V lookup: CDR1 SGHRS, CDR2 YFSETQ. The ends were cut back, 5 bases at V and 0 bases at J, with 11 bases in the middle. CDR3 length equals 15 residues. The CDR3 sequence is CASSQADPTNEKLFF. CDR3 sequence (DNA): TGCGCCAGCAGTCAGGCAGACCCAACTAATGAAAAACTGTTTTTT.

This chain uses TRBV29-1 with TRBJ1-2, with 9 bases fitting TRBD1. This CDR3 is built from 15 residues. The germline V gene encodes CDR1 SQVTM and CDR2 ANQGSEA. The J segment lost 8 bases and the V segment lost 3 bases, leaving 13 bases of the junction unmatched. The CDR3 protein is CSVDGTGISLVGYTF. The CDR3 DNA is TGCAGCGTTGACGGGACAGGGATCTCCTTGGTGGGCTACACCTTC.

The chain joins TRBV7-3 to TRBJ2-2, with D perhaps being TRBD1 or TRBD2 (5 bases each). The V and J ends lost 5 bases and 9 bases respectively, with 19 bases between them. The CDR3 has 15 residues. CDR1 and CDR2 (germline): SGHTA, FQGTGA. The CDR3 protein is CASSPGSLGMRELFF. The DNA of the CDR3 is TGTGCCAGCAGCCCAGGGAGTTTGGGTATGAGGGAGCTGTTTTTT.

The chain links TRBV4-2 to TRBJ1-4, with D possibly being TRBD1 (6 bases). Germline CDR1 is LGHNA and CDR2 is YNFKEQ. Trimming took 4 bases from V and 8 from J, leaving 17 bases between them. CDR3 length: 15 amino acids. CDR3: CASSLAGGASEKLFF. DNA for the CDR3: TGTGCCAGCAGCCTCGCCGGGGGGGCTTCCGAAAAACTGTTTTTT.

Only a few counts were recorded for this clone. V gene TRBV7-2 combines with J gene TRBJ1-6, with unresolved D. CDR1 and CDR2 from the germline V gene are SGHTA and FQGNSA. The CDR3 spans 16 residues. V lost 0 bases, J lost 7 bases, and 13 bases lay in between. The CDR3 DNA reads as TGTGCCAGCAGCTTAGCCTTCTCGGTCCAGAATTCACCCCTCCACTTT. It translates to CASSLAFSVQNSPLHF.

The rearrangement joins TRBV13 to TRBJ2-1, with 7 nucleotides matching TRBD2. Trimming took 1 base from V and 1 from J; bases not matched to a gene: 7. This CDR3 contains 17 residues. Germline CDR1 PRHDT, CDR2 FYEKMQ (reference sequence). CDR3 coding DNA: TGTGCCAGCAGCTTAGTGCGGCGGGGGATATCCTACAATGAGCAGTTCTTC. As protein: CASSLVRRGISYNEQFF.

This clone was detected once. The rearrangement links TRBV30 to TRBJ1-1, with D uncertain. The germline CDR1 and CDR2 sequences are GTSNPN and SVGIG (reference sequence). V was clipped by 4 bases and J by 1 base, with 4 bases between them. The CDR3 spans 11 residues. CDR3 sequence reads: CAWKENTEAFF. The CDR3 nucleotides read TGTGCCTGGAAAGAGAACACTGAAGCTTTCTTT.

CDR3 protein: CASSRTTLTPGQPLGYTF. The CDR3 bases are TGTGCCAGCAGCCGTACGACGTTAACACCGGGACAGCCTTTAGGCTACACCTTC. The J gene is TRBJ1-2, the V gene TRBV7-2; TRBD1 matches 7 bases. CDR1 is SGHTA and CDR2 is FQGNSA in the germline V gene. The CDR3 length is 18 residues. V lost 5 bases to trimming and J lost 8 bases; unmatched junction nucleotides: 23.

This chain uses TRBV5-1 with TRBJ2-3; the D gene is possibly TRBD1 (6 bases). Germline V gene lookup returns CDR1 SGHRS and CDR2 YFSETQ. The V end was cut by 6 bases, the J end by 6 bases, with 20 bases between. The CDR3 contains 15 residues. The CDR3 DNA is TGCGCCAGCATCATGGGGGCACCAGGGCTCGATACGCAGTATTTT. Translated: CASIMGAPGLDTQYF.

V and J are TRBV2 and TRBJ1-1, with D tentatively TRBD1 (6 bases). V lost 11 bases and J lost 0, with 13 bases in between. The CDR3 has 13 residues. Per the germline V gene, CDR1 is SNHLY and CDR2 is FYNNEI. The CDR3 spells CAGSTGVNTEAFF. DNA for the CDR3: TGTGCCGGGTCGACAGGAGTGAACACTGAAGCTTTCTTT.

J is TRBJ1-5 and V is TRBV6-4; D call uncertain. Looked up from germline, CDR1 is MRHNA and CDR2 is SNTAGT. The CDR3 has 12 amino acids. V was clipped by 6 bases and J by 4 bases, with 7 bases between them. This CDR3 is CASRPGNQPQHF. As DNA, the CDR3 is TGTGCCAGCAGGCCGGGAAATCAGCCCCAGCATTTT.

Comments on this clone: A junction end diverges from the germline sequence, so it may reflect a read error. The chain has TRBV9 and TRBJ1-2, with D maybe TRBD1 (5 bases). CDR1 and CDR2 (germline): SGDLS, YYNGEE. This CDR3 comprises 13 residues. The CDR3 region has the DNA TGTGCCAGCAGCGAAGGAGGAACGGGGCCCGATTACTTC. This sequence encodes CASSEGGTGPDYF.

The chain uses TRBV5-1 and TRBJ2-2, with no clear D. In germline, CDR1 is SGHRS, CDR2 YFSETQ. The CDR3 has 14 residues. V lost 0 bases and J 4 bases, leaving 7 bases between the germline ends. CDR3: CASSLATTTGELFF. In DNA form, the CDR3 reads TGCGCCAGCAGCTTGGCCACGACCACCGGGGAGCTGTTTTTT.

The chain carries TRBV6-5 and TRBJ1-2, with TRBD1 matching 8 bases. Germline V gene data show CDR1 as MNHEY and CDR2 as SVGAGI. There are 14 residues in the CDR3. Germline trimming cut 6 bases from V and 6 bases from J; bases unmatched to any gene: 9. The CDR3 DNA reads as TGTGCCAGCAGACTTGGGCAGGGGGCGGATGGCTACACCTTC. Amino acid sequence: CASRLGQGADGYTF.